These 21 T cell receptor beta chains were sequenced from one sample in a study of molecular identifiers for immune sequencing clone quantification. TCRdb reprocessed the PCR reads with MiXCR, giving one entry per CDR3 protein. Of a few hundred thousand distinct CDR3 sequences listed, 25% were seen once; the top ten hold over 0.6%. Sequencing input: naive CD8+ T cells from blood, with Jurkat cell RNA spiked in. Subset described: FACS-sorted CD8+CD4-CCR7+CD45RA+ naive T cells. These receptor sequences come from a human donor in good health. Some libraries in this study had Jurkat cell RNA spiked in.

This clonotype was counted between two and nine times. The genes are TRBV7-9 and TRBJ2-7, with 9 bases lining up with TRBD1. Trimming took 2 bases from V and 3 from J; bases not matched to a gene: 8. The germline gives CDR1 SEHNR, CDR2 FQNEAQ (reference sequence). This CDR3 region has 16 residues. CDR3 residues: CASSLSPTGGSYEQYF. CDR3 in DNA: TGTGCCAGCAGCTTATCTCCGACAGGGGGAAGCTACGAGCAGTACTTC.

The chain employs TRBV29-1 and TRBJ2-7; TRBD1 matches 9 bases. After removal of 4 bases from V and 5 bases from J, the junction contained 6 bases not matched to a gene. Per germline, CDR1 SQVTM and CDR2 ANQGSEA. The CDR3 totals 13 residues. This chain's CDR3 is CSVGDRDYHEQYF. The CDR3 DNA is TGCAGCGTTGGGGACAGGGACTACCACGAGCAGTACTTC.

The V and J genes are TRBV7-9 and TRBJ2-5; possible D gene TRBD1, 6 bases. CDR1 is SEHNR and CDR2 is FQNEAQ in the germline V gene (reference sequence). The CDR3 length is 14 residues. V lost 5 bases to trimming and J lost 4 bases, with 14 bases between them. CDR3 in amino acids: CASSQQGSLETQYF. CDR3 in DNA: TGTGCCAGCAGCCAACAGGGTTCCCTAGAGACCCAGTACTTC.

The J gene is TRBJ2-7, the V gene TRBV4-1; D is possibly TRBD2 (5 bases). The CDR3 extends over 15 amino acids. Per the germline V gene, CDR1 is MGHRA and CDR2 is YSYEKL. Trimming stripped 3 bases from V and 3 bases from J, with 15 bases between. This CDR3 reads CASSHLSTGNYEQYF. As DNA, the CDR3 is TGCGCCAGCAGCCACCTTTCGACGGGGAACTACGAGCAGTACTTC.

This clonotype was recorded at least ten times. The chain combines TRBV5-1 with TRBJ2-6; D unresolved. Per the germline V gene, CDR1 is SGHRS and CDR2 is YFSETQ. The CDR3 sequence is 15 residues long. V was pared by 4 bases and J by 1 base, with 9 bases between. CDR3 bases: TGCGCCAGCAGCCCGGAAACTTCTGGGGCCAACGTCCTGACTTTC. It specifies CASSPETSGANVLTF.

This chain connects TRBV7-9 to TRBJ1-1; perhaps TRBD1 as D (5 bases). This CDR3 has 17 residues. Per germline, CDR1 SEHNR and CDR2 FQNEAQ (reference sequence). V shed 5 bases and J shed 4 bases, with 23 bases lying between them. In DNA, the CDR3 is TGTGCCAGCAGCCCCGGGGGGTATGGGGTGTTGAGCACTGAAGCTTTCTTT. This sequence encodes CASSPGGYGVLSTEAFF.

In this sample, this clonotype turned up many times. This rearrangement joins TRBV29-1 to TRBJ2-7; 9 nucleotides line up with TRBD1. The CDR3 spans 15 residues. CDR1 is SQVTM and CDR2 is ANQGSEA in the germline V gene. V lost 4 bases and J lost 7; bases outside the gene matches: 14. Here the CDR3 reads CSVGGDGTGFREQYF. Here the CDR3 DNA reads TGCAGCGTTGGGGGAGATGGGACAGGGTTTCGGGAGCAGTACTTC.

This clonotype was seen only a few times. This rearrangement joins TRBV28 to TRBJ1-1, with D uncertain. Germline CDR1 reads MDHEN; CDR2 reads SYDVKM. V was trimmed by 6 bases and J by 11 bases, leaving 25 bases between them. This CDR3 is built from 15 residues. The CDR3 is CASRHMKREVVAAFF. The CDR3 region has the DNA TGTGCCAGCAGACACATGAAGAGGGAGGTGGTCGCTGCTTTCTTT.

The chain couples TRBV4-1 to TRBJ1-2; D perhaps matches TRBD1 (6 bases). This CDR3 spans 15 amino acids. V was clipped by 1 base and J by 4 bases, with 13 bases between them. Germline CDR1 MGHRA, CDR2 YSYEKL. The CDR3 reads CASSQVAGDRYGYTF. The DNA of the CDR3 is TGCGCCAGCAGCCAAGTGGCAGGGGATCGCTATGGCTACACCTTC.

This sequence joins TRBV7-9 and TRBJ1-1; 7 nucleotides align to TRBD1. From germline, CDR1 is SEHNR and CDR2 FQNEAQ (reference sequence). This CDR3 is 15 amino acids long. V dropped 5 bases and J dropped 0; count of bases not matched to a gene: 6. DNA of the CDR3: TGTGCCAGCAGCCTACCGACAGGGATGAACACTGAAGCTTTCTTT. This encodes CASSLPTGMNTEAFF.

This clonotype was counted ten times or more. This chain joins TRBV28 and TRBJ2-3; D perhaps matches TRBD2 (6 bases). The CDR3 is 16 residues long. Between the trimmed V and J ends, which lost 3 bases and 2 bases, there was a span of 15 bases. CDR1 and CDR2 from the germline V gene are MDHEN and SYDVKM. This chain's CDR3 is CASSFGGVAATDTQYF. The CDR3 nucleotides are TGTGCCAGCAGTTTCGGAGGGGTAGCGGCCACAGATACGCAGTATTTT.

To note about this clonotype: This may stem from a read error, because a much larger clone lies one nucleotide away. The rearrangement uses TRBV13 and TRBJ1-4; unclear D gene. CDR1 and CDR2 (germline): PRHDT, FYEKMQ (reference sequence). The CDR3 has 16 amino acids. In DNA form, the CDR3 reads TGTGCCAGCAGCAACCGGCTTTCTGCGTCTAATGAAAAACTGGTTTTT. Translating it yields CASSNRLSASNEKLVF. Using reference TRBV13 and TRBJ1-4 for the parts outside the CDR3, the full variable domain is AAGVIQSPRHLIKEKRETATLKCYPIPRHDTVYWYQQGPGQDPQFLISFYEKMQSDKGSIPDRFSAQQFSDYHSELNMSSLELGDSALYFCASSNRLSASNEKLVFGSGTQLSVL.

A word on this clonotype: The germline gene is not matched at one end of the junction; a read error may be the cause. The chain recombines TRBV6-5 with TRBJ1-2; D uncertain. CDR3 length: 13 residues. CDR1 is MNHEY, CDR2 SVGAGI, per germline. Written as DNA, the CDR3 is TGTGCCGGCAGACCGCCCCGTTGGTATGGCTACACCTTC. Translated, it gives CAGRPPRWYGYTF.

There are many counts of this clonotype. V is TRBV12-3 or TRBV12-4 and J is TRBJ2-3, with 9 bases matching TRBD2. There are 14 residues in the CDR3. The V and J ends lost 5 bases and 1 base, in that order; junction bases with no gene match: 1. CDR3 in DNA: TGTGCCAGCAGTCGGACTAGCGGCACAGATACGCAGTATTTT. Its translation: CASSRTSGTDTQYF.

CDR3 residues: CAIQYTGNEQFF. The CDR3 DNA reads TGTGCCATCCAATATACGGGGAATGAGCAGTTCTTC. The V and J genes are TRBV2 and TRBJ2-1; D is possibly TRBD2 (5 bases). The CDR3 sequence is 12 residues long. Germline V lookup: CDR1 SNHLY, CDR2 FYNNEI. Trimming removed 10 bases at V and 7 bases at J, with 14 bases between.

At least ten counts were recorded for this clonotype. The genes are TRBV29-1 and TRBJ2-2, with D possibly TRBD2 on 6 matching bases. The germline V gene has CDR1 SQVTM and CDR2 ANQGSEA. The CDR3 spans 13 residues. V shed 4 bases and J shed 7 bases, with 13 bases lying between them. CDR3 nucleotide sequence: TGCAGCGTTGTACGGGAGTCAGGCGGGGAGCTGTTTTTT. Its translation is CSVVRESGGELFF.

This clonotype has a handful of counts. The genes are TRBV13 and TRBJ1-1; weak D call: TRBD1 (5 bases). This CDR3 comprises 16 residues. CDR1 PRHDT and CDR2 FYEKMQ come from the germline V gene (reference sequence). Between the trimmed V and J ends, which lost 4 bases and 4 bases, there was a span of 19 bases. For the CDR3, the DNA is TGTGCCAGCAGCTCGACTCGGGGCGAACTGGGCACTGAAGCTTTCTTT. It translates to CASSSTRGELGTEAFF.

This clonotype was seen at least ten times. The gene calls are TRBV6-1 and TRBJ2-7; a possible D gene is TRBD1 (6 bases). V was clipped by 10 bases and J by 3 bases, with 16 bases between them. Germline CDR1 is MNHNS and CDR2 is SASEGT. The CDR3 is 13 residues long. In DNA, the CDR3 is TGTGCCACCCCTGGACAGTTGGTCTACGAGCAGTACTTC. It codes for CATPGQLVYEQYF.

This chain joins TRBV19 and TRBJ2-6, with D unclear. Germline lookup yields CDR1 LNHDA and CDR2 SQIVND (reference sequence). Deletions cut 4 bases from V and 0 bases from J, with 4 bases between. There are 14 residues in the CDR3. For the CDR3, the DNA is TGTGCCAGTAGTACAAGCTCTGGGGCCAACGTCCTGACTTTC. Protein: CASSTSSGANVLTF.

With regard to this clonotype: A read error is possible here, since a much larger clone lies one base away. The chain employs TRBV7-3 and TRBJ2-5; no clear D. The V and J ends lost 0 bases and 4 bases respectively, with 12 bases between them. This CDR3 has 15 amino acids. Germline CDR1 reads SGHTA; CDR2 reads FQGTGA. The chain's CDR3 is CASSLTGPWRETQYF. The CDR3 DNA follows: TGTGCCAGCAGCTTAACGGGTCCCTGGCGAGAGACCCAGTACTTC.

A note on this clonotype: A much bigger clone sits one base away, suggesting this may be a read error. The rearrangement links TRBV2 to TRBJ2-2, with a possible D match to TRBD2 (6 bases). Germline V gene data show CDR1 as SNHLY and CDR2 as FYNNEI. This CDR3 region has 14 residues. The CDR3 here is CASRAPRNTGGLFF. The CDR3 nucleotides are TGTGCCAGCAGGGCACCACGAAACACCGGGGGGCTGTTTTTT.